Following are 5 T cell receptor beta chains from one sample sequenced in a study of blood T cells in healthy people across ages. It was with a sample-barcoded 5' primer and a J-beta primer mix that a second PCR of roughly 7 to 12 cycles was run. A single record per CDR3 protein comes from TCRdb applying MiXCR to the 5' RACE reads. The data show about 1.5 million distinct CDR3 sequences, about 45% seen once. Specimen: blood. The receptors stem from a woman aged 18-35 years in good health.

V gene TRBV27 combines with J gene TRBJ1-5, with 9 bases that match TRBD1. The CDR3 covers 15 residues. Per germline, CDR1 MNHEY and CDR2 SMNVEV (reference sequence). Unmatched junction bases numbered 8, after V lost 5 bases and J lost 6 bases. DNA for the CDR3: TGTGCCAGCAGTATACAGGGGGCTGAAGGTCAGCCCCAGCATTTT. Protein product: CASSIQGAEGQPQHF.

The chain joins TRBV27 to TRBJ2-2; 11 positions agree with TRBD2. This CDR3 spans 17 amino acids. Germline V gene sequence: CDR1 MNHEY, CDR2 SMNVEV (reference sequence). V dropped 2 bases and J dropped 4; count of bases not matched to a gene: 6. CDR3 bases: TGTGCCAGCAGTTTAATTCCCGGGACTAGCGGCACCGGGGAGCTGTTTTTT. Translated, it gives CASSLIPGTSGTGELFF.

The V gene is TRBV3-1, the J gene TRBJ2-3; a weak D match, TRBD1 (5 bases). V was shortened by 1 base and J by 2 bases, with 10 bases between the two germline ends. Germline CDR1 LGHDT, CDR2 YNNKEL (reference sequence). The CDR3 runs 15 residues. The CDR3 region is CASSQVPRDTDTQYF. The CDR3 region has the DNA TGTGCCAGCAGCCAAGTACCCAGGGACACAGATACGCAGTATTTT.

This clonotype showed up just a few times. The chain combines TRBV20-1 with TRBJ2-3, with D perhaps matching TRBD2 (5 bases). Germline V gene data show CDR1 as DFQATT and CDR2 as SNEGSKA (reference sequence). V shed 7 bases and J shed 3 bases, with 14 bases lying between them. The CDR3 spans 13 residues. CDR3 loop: CSVEGVWTDTQYF. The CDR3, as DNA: TGCAGTGTTGAGGGAGTTTGGACAGATACGCAGTATTTT.

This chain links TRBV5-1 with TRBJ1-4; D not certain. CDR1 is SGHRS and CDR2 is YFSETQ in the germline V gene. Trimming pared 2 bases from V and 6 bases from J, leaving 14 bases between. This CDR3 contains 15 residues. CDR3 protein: CASSFFGLNDEKLFF. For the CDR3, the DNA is TGCGCCAGCAGCTTCTTCGGACTGAACGATGAAAAACTGTTTTTT.